This T cell receptor beta chain is drawn from a study of cytomegalovirus exposure and HLA in healthy donors. Study outcomes and limitations: Solely CMV serostatus was available to characterize immune exposure. Within a later analysis, the majority of CMV-associated TCR beta chains appeared HLA-restricted.

A multiplex PCR was run with 60 Vbeta primers and 13 Jbeta primers. Here immunoSEQ multiplex PCR was the method, and the copy in TCRdb shows in-frame clones only, minus some. In the table there are 170,000 or so clones, about 84% of which are singletons. This clone was recorded a few times. The antigen remains unidentified. V was clipped by 5 bases and J by 4 bases; unmatched bases: 4. The CDR3 sequence is 14 residues long. Germline lookup yields CDR1 MRHNA and CDR2 SNTAGT. The chain employs TRBV6-4 and TRBJ2-1, with 8 positions matching TRBD1. Sequencing used PBMCs. The sequence was collected from a man aged 18 to 30 in good health and CMV-seronegative. CDR3: CASSPDREYNEQFF. The CDR3 nucleotides read TGTGCCAGCAGTCCGGACAGGGAATACAATGAGCAGTTCTTC.